Each of the 5 T cell receptor beta chains below was sequenced from the same sample in a study of memory CD4+ T cells and cytomegalovirus serostatus. Some clones are missing from TCRdb's copy, which holds only in-frame ones; the method was immunoSEQ multiplex PCR. Among roughly 64,000 clones, approximately 80% were seen once, and the ten largest hold 0.88%. The sort gate was single viable CD3+CD4+CD8-CD45RO+ cells for memory CD4+ T cells. The sample consisted of memory CD4+ T cells from blood. These TCRs come from an adult in good health and CMV-seronegative.

The DNA of the CDR3 is TGTGCCAGCAGTTTAGAGTGGGACAGGGTTTCCTACGAGCAGTACTTC. This codes for CASSLEWDRVSYEQYF. The chain recombines TRBV27 with TRBJ2-7; 9 bases are shared with TRBD1. V lost 2 bases, J lost 1 base, and 6 bases stayed unmatched. The germline CDR1 and CDR2 sequences are MNHEY and SMNVEV (reference sequence). CDR3 size: 16 residues.

The V and J genes are TRBV7-9 and TRBJ1-1; 7 positions agree with TRBD1. CDR3 length: 16 amino acids. V was pared by 5 bases and J by 3 bases, with 12 bases of the junction left unmatched. The germline CDR1 and CDR2 sequences are SEHNR and FQNEAQ (reference sequence). CDR3: CASSGGAGGGDTEAFF. CDR3 sequence (DNA): TGTGCCAGCAGCGGGGGGGCAGGGGGAGGGGACACTGAAGCTTTCTTT. Drawing the rest from reference TRBV7-9 and TRBJ1-1, the complete variable domain is DTGVSQNPRHKITKRGQNVTFRCDPISEHNRLYWYRQTLGQGPEFLTYFQNEAQLEKSRLLSDRFSAERPKGSFSTLEIQRTEQGDSAMYLCASSGGAGGGDTEAFFGQGTRLTVV.

The chain is built from TRBV15 and TRBJ2-7, with 7 bases aligning to TRBD2. From germline, CDR1 is LNHNV and CDR2 YYDKDF (reference sequence). The CDR3 has 17 amino acids. V lost 0 bases and J lost 2; bases outside the gene matches: 10. The CDR3 nucleotides are TGTGCCACCAGCAGAGATCTCAGGACGGGGGGAACCTACGAGCAGTACTTC. Protein product: CATSRDLRTGGTYEQYF.

Concerning this clone itself: At one of its ends the junction is not consistent with the germline gene, which may arise from a read error. The V gene is TRBV7-7, the J gene TRBJ2-1, with D perhaps matching TRBD2 (6 bases). From germline, CDR1 is SSHAT and CDR2 FNYEAQ (reference sequence). The CDR3 has 17 residues. The CDR3 DNA sequence: TGTGCTAGCAGCCCACAACCGGGGGTAAGCTCCTACAATGAGCAGTTCTTC. Translating it yields CASSPQPGVSSYNEQFF.

The chain links TRBV28 to TRBJ2-2, with 8 bases identical to TRBD2. Germline CDR1 reads MDHEN; CDR2 reads SYDVKM. The CDR3 extends over 15 amino acids. V lost 5 bases to trimming and J lost 4 bases; unmatched junction nucleotides: 6. This chain's CDR3 is CASSIPGGGTGELFF. The CDR3 DNA is TGTGCCAGCAGTATCCCCGGGGGGGGCACCGGGGAGCTGTTTTTT. Full variable domain (rest looked up from reference TRBV28 and TRBJ2-2): DVKVTQSSRYLVKRTGEKVFLECVQDMDHENMFWYRQDPGLGLRLIYFSYDVKMKEKGDIPEGYSVSREKKERFSLILESASTNQTSMYLCASSIPGGGTGELFFGEGSRLTVL.